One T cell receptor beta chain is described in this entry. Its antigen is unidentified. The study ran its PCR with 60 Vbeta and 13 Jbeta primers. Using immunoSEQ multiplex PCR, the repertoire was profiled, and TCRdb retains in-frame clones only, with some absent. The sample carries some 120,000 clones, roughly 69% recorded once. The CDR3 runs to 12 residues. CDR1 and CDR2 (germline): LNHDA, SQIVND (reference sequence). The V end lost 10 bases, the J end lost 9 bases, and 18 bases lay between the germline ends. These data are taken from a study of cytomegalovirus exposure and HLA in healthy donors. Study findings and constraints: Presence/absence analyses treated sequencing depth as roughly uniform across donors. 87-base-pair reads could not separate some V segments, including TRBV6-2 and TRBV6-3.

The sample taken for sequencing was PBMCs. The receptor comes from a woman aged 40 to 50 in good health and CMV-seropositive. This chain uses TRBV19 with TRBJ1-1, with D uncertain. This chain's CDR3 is CATRYAGDQAFF. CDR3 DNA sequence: TGTGCCACCCGATATGCCGGAGATCAAGCTTTCTTT.